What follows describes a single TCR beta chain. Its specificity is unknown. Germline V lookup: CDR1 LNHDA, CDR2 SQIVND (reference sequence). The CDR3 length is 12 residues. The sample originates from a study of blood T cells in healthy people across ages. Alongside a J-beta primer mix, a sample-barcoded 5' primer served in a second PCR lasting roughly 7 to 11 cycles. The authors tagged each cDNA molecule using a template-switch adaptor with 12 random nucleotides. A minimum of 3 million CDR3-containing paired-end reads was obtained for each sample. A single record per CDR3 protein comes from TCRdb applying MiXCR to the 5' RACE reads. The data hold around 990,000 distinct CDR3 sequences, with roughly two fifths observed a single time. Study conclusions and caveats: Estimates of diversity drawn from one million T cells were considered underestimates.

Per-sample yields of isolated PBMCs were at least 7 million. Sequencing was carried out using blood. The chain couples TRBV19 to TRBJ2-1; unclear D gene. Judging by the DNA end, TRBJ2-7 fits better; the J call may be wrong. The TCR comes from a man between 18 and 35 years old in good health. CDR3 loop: CASSIDYNEQYF. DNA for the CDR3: TGTGCCAGTAGTATAGACTACAATGAGCAGTACTTC.